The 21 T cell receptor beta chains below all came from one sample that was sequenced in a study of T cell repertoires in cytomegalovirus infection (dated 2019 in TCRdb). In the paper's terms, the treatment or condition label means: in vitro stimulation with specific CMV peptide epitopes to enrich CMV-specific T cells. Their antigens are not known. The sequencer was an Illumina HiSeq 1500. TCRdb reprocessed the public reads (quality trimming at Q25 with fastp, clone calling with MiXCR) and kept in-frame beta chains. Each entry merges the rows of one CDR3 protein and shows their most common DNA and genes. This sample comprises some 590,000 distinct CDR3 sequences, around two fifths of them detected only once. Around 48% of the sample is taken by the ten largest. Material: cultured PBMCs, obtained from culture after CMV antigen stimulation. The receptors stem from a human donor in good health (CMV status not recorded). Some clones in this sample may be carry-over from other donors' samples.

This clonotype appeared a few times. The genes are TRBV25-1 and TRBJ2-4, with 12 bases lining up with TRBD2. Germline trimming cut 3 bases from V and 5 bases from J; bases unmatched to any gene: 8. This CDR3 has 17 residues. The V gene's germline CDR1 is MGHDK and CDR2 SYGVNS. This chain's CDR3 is CASSDPGLAGRENIQYF. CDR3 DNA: TGTGCCAGCAGTGATCCCGGACTAGCGGGACGTGAAAACATTCAGTACTTC. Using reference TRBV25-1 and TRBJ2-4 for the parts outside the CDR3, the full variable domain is EADIYQTPRYLVIGTGKKITLECSQTMGHDKMYWYQQDPGMELHLIHYSYGVNSTEKGDLSSESTVSRIRTEHFPLTLESARPSHTSQYLCASSDPGLAGRENIQYFGAGTRLSVL.

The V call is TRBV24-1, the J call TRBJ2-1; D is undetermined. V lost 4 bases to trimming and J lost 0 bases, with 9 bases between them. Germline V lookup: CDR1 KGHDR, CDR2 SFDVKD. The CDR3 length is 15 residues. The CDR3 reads CATSDLTGSYNEQFF. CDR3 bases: TGTGCCACCAGTGACTTGACGGGCTCCTACAATGAGCAGTTCTTC.

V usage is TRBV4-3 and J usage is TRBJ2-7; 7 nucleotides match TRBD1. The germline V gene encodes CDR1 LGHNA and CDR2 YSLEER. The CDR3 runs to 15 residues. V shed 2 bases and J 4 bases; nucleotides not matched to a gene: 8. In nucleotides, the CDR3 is TGCGCCAGCAGCCAATACATAACAGGGGTATACGAGCAGTACTTC. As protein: CASSQYITGVYEQYF.

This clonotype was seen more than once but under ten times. The CDR3 coding sequence is TGTGCCAGCAGTGTGGAGACCCTCCTTGTACATGAGCAGTTCTTC. Encoded protein: CASSVETLLVHEQFF. The chain combines TRBV6-6 with TRBJ2-1; D gene ambiguous. V gave up 5 bases and J gave up 8 bases, with 19 bases separating them. The CDR3 runs 15 residues. CDR1 is MNHNY and CDR2 is SVGAGI in the germline V gene (reference sequence).

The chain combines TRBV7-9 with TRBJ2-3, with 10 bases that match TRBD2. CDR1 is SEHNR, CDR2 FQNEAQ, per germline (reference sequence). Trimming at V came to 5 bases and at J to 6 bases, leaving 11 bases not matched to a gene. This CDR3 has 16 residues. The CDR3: CASSHGASGGMDTQYF. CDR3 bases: TGTGCCAGCAGCCACGGGGCTAGCGGGGGCATGGATACGCAGTATTTT.

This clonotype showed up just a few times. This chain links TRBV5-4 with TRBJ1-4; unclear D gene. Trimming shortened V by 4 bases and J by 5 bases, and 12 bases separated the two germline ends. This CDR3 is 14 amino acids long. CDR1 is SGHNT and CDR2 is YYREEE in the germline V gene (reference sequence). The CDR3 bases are TGTGCCAGCAGCGCCGGCTCGGGGAATGAAAAACTGTTTTTT. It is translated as CASSAGSGNEKLFF.

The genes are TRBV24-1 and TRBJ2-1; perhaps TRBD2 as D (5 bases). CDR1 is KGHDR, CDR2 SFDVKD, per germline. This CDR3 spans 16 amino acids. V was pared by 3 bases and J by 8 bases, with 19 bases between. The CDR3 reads CATSDPRFAGSYEQFF. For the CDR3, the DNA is TGTGCCACCAGTGATCCCCGTTTCGCGGGTAGCTATGAGCAGTTCTTC.

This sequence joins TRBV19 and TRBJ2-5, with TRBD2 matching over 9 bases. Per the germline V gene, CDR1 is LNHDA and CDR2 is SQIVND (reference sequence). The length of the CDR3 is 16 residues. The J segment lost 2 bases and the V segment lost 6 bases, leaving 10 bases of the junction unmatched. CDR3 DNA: TGTGCCAGTAGCACGGGCAGCGGGAGGCATCAAGAGACCCAGTACTTC. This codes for CASSTGSGRHQETQYF.

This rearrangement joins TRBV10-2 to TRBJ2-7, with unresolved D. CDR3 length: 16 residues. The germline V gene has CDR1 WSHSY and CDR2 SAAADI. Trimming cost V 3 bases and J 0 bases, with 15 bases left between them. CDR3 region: CASSDLSSSASYEQYF. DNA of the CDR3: TGCGCCAGCAGTGATCTGAGTAGCTCTGCCTCCTACGAGCAGTACTTC.

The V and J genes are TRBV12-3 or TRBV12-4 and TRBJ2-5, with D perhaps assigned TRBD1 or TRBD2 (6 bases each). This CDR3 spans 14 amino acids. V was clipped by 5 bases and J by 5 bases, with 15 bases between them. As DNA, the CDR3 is TGTGCCAGCAGTGGGCCGGGGGCGGGTGAGACCCAGTACTTC. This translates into CASSGPGAGETQYF.

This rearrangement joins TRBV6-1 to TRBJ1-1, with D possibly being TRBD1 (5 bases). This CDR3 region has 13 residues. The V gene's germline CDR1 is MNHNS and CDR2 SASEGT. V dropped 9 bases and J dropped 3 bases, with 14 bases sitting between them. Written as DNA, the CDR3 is TGTGCCAGTTCTGTTTGGGGGGACACTGAAGCTTTCTTT. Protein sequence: CASSVWGDTEAFF.

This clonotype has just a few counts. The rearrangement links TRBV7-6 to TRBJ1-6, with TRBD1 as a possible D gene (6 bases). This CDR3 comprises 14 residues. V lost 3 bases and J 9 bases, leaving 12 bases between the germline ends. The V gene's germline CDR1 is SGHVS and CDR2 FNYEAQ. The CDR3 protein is CASSLGGLSSPLHF. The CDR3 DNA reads TGTGCCAGCAGCTTGGGGGGGCTAAGTTCACCCCTCCACTTT.

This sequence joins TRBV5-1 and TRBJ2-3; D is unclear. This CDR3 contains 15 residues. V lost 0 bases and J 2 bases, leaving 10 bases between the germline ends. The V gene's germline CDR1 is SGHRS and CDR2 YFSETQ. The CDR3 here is CASSLESLFTDTQYF. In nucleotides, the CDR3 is TGCGCCAGCAGCTTGGAAAGTTTATTCACAGATACGCAGTATTTT. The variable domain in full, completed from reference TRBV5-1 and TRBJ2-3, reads KAGVTQTPRYLIKTRGQQVTLSCSPISGHRSVSWYQQTPGQGLQFLFEYFSETQRNKGNFPGRFSGRQFSNSRSEMNVSTLELGDSALYLCASSLESLFTDTQYFGPGTRLTVL.

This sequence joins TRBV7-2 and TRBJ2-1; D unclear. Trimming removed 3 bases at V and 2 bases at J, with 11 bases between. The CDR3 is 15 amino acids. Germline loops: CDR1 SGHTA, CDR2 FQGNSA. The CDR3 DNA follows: TGTGCCAGCAGCTTGGGTCAGACCCCCTACAATGAGCAGTTCTTC. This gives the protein CASSLGQTPYNEQFF.

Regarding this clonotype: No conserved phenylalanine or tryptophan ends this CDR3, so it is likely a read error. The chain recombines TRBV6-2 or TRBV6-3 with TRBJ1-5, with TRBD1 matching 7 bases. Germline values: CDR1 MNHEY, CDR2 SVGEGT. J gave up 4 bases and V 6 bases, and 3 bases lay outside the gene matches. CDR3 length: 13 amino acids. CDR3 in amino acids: CASRWTGNQPQHL. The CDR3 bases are TGTGCCAGCAGATGGACAGGAAATCAGCCCCAGCATCTT.

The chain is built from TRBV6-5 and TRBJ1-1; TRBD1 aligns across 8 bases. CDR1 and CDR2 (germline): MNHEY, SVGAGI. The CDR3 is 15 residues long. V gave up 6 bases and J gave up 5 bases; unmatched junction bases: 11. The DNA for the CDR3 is TGTGCCAGCAGCGAAGTGTGGGGACAGGATACTGAAGCTTTCTTT. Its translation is CASSEVWGQDTEAFF.

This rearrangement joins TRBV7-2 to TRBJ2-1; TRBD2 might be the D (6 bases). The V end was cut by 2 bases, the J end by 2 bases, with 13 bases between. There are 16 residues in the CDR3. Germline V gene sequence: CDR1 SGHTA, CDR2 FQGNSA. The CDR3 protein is CASSLFSSATYNEQFF. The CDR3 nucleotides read TGTGCCAGCAGCTTATTCTCTAGCGCCACCTACAATGAGCAGTTCTTC.

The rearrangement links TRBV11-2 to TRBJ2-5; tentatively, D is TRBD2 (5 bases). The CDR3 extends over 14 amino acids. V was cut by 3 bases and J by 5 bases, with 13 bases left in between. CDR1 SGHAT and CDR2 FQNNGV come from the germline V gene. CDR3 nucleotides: TGTGCCAGCAGCTTTTTCGAGGGCAAGGAGACCCAGTACTTC. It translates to CASSFFEGKETQYF. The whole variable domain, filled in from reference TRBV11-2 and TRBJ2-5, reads EAGVAQSPRYKIIEKRQSVAFWCNPISGHATLYWYQQILGQGPKLLIQFQNNGVVDDSQLPKDRFSAERLKGVDSTLKIQPAKLEDSAVYLCASSFFEGKETQYFGPGTRLLVL.

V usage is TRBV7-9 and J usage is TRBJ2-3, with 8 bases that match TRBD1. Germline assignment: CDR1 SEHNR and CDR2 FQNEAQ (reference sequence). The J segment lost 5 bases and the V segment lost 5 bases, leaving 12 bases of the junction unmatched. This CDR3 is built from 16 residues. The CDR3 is CASSLGQGRSLDTQYF. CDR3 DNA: TGTGCCAGCAGCCTAGGACAGGGAAGAAGTTTAGATACGCAGTATTTT.

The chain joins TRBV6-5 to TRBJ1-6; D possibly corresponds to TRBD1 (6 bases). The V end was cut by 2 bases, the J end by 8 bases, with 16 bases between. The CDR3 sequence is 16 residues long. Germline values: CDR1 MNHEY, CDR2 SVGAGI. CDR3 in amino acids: CASSYGTPNVDSPLHF. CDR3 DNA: TGTGCCAGCAGTTACGGGACACCGAATGTTGATTCACCCCTCCACTTT.

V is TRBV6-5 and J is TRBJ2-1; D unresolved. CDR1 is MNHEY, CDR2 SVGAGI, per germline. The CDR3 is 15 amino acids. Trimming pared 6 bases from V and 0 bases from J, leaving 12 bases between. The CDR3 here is CASSLTSFSYNEQFF. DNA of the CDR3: TGTGCCAGCAGCTTAACGTCGTTCTCCTACAATGAGCAGTTCTTC.